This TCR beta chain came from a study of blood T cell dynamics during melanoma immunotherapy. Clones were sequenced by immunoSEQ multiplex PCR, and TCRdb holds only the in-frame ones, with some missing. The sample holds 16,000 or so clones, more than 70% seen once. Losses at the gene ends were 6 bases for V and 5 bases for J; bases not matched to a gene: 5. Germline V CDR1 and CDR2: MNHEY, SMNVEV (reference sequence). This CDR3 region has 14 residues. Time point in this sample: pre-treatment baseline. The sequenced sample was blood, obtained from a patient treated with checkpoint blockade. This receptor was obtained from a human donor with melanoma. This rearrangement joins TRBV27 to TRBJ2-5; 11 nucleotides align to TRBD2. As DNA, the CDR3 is TGTGCCAGCAGAACTAGCGGGGGCCTGGAGACCCAGTACTTC. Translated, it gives CASRTSGGLETQYF.